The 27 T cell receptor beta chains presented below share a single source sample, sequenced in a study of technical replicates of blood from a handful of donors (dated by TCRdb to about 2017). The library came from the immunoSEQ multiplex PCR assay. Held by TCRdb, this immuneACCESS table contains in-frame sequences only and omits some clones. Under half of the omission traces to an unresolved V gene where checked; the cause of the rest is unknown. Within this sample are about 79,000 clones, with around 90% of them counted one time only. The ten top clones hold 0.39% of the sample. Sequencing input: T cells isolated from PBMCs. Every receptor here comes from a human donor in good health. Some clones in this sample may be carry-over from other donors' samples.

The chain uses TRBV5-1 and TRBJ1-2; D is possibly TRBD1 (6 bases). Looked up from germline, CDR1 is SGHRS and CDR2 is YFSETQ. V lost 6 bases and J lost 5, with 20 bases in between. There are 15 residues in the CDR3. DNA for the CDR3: TGCGCCAGCACCCGAGCGGACGGGACATTATATGGCTACACCTTC. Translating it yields CASTRADGTLYGYTF.

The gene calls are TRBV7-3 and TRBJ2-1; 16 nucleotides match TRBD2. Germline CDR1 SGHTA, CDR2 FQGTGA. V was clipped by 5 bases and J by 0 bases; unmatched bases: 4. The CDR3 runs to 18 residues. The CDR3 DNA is TGTGCCAGCAGCCCGGGACTAGCGGGAGGGCCCTCCTACAATGAGCAGTTCTTC. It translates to CASSPGLAGGPSYNEQFF.

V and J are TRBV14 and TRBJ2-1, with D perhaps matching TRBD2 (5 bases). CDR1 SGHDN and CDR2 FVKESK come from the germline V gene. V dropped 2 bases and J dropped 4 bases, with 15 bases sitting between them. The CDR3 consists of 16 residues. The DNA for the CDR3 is TGTGCCAGCAGCCAATTTGGTGGGAGCGGATACAATGAGCAGTTCTTC. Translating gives CASSQFGGSGYNEQFF.

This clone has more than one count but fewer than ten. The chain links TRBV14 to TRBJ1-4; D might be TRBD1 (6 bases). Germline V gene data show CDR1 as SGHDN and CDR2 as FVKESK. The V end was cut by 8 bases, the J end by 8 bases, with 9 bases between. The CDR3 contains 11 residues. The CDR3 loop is CASGTKEKLFF. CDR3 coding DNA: TGTGCCAGCGGGACAAAGGAAAAACTGTTTTTT.

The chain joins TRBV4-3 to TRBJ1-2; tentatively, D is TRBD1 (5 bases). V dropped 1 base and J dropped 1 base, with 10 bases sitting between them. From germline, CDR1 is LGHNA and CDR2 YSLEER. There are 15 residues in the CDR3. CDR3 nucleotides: TGCGCCAGCAGCCAAGGAAGACAGCTTAACTATGGCTACACCTTC. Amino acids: CASSQGRQLNYGYTF.

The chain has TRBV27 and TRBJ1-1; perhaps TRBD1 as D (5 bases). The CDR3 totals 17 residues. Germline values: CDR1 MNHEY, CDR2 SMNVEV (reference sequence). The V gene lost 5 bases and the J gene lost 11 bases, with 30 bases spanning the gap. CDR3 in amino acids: CASSQYRSPLPPSTAFF. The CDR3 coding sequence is TGTGCCAGCAGTCAATACAGGTCCCCCTTACCGCCTTCGACTGCTTTCTTT.

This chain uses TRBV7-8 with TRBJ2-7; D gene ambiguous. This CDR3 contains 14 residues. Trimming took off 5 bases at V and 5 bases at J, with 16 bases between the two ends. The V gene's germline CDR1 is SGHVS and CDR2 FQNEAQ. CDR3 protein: CASSKDGGGHEQYF. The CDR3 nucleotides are TGTGCCAGCAGCAAAGACGGTGGTGGGCACGAGCAGTACTTC.

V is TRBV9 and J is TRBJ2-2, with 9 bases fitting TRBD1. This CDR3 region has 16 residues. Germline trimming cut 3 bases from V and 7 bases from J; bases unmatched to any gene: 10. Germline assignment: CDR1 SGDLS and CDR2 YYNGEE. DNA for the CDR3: TGTGCCAGCAGCGCCCCGGGACAGGGATTTAACGGGGAGCTGTTTTTT. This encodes CASSAPGQGFNGELFF.

The CDR3 region is CASSLDPGLFYEQYF. The CDR3 DNA is TGTGCCAGCAGCCTCGACCCGGGACTCTTCTACGAGCAGTACTTC. V and J are TRBV6-5 and TRBJ2-7, with D possibly TRBD2 on 6 matching bases. This CDR3 has 15 amino acids. Germline V gene data show CDR1 as MNHEY and CDR2 as SVGAGI. V was pared by 6 bases and J by 3 bases, with 18 bases between.

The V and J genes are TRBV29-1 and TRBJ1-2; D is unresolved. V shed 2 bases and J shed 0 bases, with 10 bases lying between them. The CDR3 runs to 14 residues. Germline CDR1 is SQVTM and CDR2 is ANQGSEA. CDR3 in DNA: TGCAGCGTTGAAATGCGGAACACTAACTATGGCTACACCTTC. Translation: CSVEMRNTNYGYTF.

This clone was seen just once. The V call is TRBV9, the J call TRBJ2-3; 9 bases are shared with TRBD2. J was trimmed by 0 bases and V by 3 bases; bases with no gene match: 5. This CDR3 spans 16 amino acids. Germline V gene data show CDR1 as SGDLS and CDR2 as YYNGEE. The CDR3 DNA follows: TGTGCCAGCAGCGGACGACTAGCGGAGAGCACAGATACGCAGTATTTT. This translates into CASSGRLAESTDTQYF.

The CDR3 region has the DNA TGTGCCAGCTCGACTGGGAGTCAGCCCCAGCATTTT. It codes for CASSTGSQPQHF. This chain uses TRBV2 with TRBJ1-5, with D hard to call. Germline V CDR1 and CDR2: SNHLY, FYNNEI. V lost 8 bases to trimming and J lost 6 bases, with 11 bases between them. This CDR3 is built from 12 residues.

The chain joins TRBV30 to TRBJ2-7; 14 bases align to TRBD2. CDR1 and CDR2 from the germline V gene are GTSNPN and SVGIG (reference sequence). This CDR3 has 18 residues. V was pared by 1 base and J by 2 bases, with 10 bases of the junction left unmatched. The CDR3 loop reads CAWSALTGLAGVPYEQYF. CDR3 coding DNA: TGTGCCTGGAGTGCCCTCACGGGACTAGCGGGAGTCCCCTACGAGCAGTACTTC.

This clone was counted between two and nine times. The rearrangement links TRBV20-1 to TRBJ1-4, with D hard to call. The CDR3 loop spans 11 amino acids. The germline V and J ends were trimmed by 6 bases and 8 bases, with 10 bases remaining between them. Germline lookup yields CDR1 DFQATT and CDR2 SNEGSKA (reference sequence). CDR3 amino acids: CSAGGDEKLFF. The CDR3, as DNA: TGCAGTGCCGGTGGAGACGAAAAACTGTTTTTT.

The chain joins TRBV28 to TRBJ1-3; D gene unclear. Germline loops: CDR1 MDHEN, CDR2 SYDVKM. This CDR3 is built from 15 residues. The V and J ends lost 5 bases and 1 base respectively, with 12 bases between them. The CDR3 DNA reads TGTGCCAGCAGTCTCTCTCCGGGGTCTGGAAACACCATATATTTT. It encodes CASSLSPGSGNTIYF.

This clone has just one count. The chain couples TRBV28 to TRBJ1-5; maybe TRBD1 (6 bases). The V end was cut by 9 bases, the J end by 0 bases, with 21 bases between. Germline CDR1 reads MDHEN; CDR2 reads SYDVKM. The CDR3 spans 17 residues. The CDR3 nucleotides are TGTGCCAGTATTTCAGGGACAAGGATTTATAGCAATCAGCCCCAGCATTTT. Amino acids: CASISGTRIYSNQPQHF.

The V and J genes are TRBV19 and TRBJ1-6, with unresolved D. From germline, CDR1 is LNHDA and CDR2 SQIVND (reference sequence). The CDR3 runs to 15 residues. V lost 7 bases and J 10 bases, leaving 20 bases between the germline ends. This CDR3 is CASTEPGEGLSPLHF. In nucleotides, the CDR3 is TGTGCCAGTACTGAACCGGGAGAAGGACTATCACCCCTCCACTTT.

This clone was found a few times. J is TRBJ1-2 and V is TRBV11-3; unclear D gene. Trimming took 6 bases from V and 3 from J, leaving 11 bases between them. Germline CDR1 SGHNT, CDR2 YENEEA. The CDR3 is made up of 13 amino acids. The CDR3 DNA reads TGTGCCAGCAGTTACAGTAACCACTATGGCTACACCTTC. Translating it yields CASSYSNHYGYTF. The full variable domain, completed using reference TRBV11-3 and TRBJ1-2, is EAGVVQSPRYKIIEKKQPVAFWCNPISGHNTLYWYLQNLGQGPELLIRYENEEAVDDSQLPKDRFSAERLKGVDSTLKIQPAELGDSAVYLCASSYSNHYGYTFGSGTRLTVV.

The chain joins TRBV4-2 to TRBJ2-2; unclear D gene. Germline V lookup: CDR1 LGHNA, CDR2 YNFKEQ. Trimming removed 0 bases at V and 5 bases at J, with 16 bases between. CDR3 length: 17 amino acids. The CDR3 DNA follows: TGTGCCAGCAGCCAAGATCTAGTAGGAGCTGATACCGGGGAGCTGTTTTTT. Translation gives CASSQDLVGADTGELFF.

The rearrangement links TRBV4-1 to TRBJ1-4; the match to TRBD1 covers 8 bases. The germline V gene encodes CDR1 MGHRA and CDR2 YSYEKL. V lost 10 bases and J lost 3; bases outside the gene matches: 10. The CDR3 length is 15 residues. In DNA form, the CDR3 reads TGCGCCACCGGGACAGGTTGGAGAGCTAATGAAAAACTGTTTTTT. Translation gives CATGTGWRANEKLFF.

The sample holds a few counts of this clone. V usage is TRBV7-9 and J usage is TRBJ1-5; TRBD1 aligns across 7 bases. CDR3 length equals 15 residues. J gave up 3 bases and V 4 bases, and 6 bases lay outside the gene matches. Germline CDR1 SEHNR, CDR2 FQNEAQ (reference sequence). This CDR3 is CASSSPGQSNQPQHF. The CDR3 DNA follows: TGTGCCAGCAGCTCCCCGGGACAGTCCAATCAGCCCCAGCATTTT.

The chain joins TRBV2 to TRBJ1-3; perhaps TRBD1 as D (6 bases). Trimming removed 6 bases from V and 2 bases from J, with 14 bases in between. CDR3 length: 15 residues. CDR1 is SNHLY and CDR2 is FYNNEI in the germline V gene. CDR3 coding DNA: TGTGCCAGCAGGGACTCCAGGGGACCTGGAAACACCATATATTTT. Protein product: CASRDSRGPGNTIYF.

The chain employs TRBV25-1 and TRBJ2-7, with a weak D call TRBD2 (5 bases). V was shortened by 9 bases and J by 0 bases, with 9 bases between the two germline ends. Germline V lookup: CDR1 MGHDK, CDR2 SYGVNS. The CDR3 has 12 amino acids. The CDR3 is CASPDSSYEQYF. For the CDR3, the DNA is TGTGCCAGTCCGGACTCCTCCTACGAGCAGTACTTC.

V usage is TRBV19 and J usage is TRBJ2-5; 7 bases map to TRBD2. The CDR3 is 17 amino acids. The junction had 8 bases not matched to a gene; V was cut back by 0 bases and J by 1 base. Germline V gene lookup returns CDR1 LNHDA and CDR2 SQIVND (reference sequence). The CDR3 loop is CASSIDRGLQAQETQYF. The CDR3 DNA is TGTGCCAGTAGTATAGATAGGGGACTACAAGCCCAAGAGACCCAGTACTTC.

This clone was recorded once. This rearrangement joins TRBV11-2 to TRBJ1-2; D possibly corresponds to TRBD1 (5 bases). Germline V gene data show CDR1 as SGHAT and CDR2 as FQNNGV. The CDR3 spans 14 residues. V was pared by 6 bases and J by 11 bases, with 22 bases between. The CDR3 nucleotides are TGTGCCAGCAGTCGTAGCGGAGACAGCTATTTGTACACCTTC. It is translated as CASSRSGDSYLYTF. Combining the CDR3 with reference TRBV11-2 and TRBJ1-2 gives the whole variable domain EAGVAQSPRYKIIEKRQSVAFWCNPISGHATLYWYQQILGQGPKLLIQFQNNGVVDDSQLPKDRFSAERLKGVDSTLKIQPAKLEDSAVYLCASSRSGDSYLYTFGSGTRLTVV.

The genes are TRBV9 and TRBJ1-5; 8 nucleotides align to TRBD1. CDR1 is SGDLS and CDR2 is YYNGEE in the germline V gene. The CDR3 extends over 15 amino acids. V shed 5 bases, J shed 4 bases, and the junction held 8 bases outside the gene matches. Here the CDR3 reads CASSSGGSTNQPQHF. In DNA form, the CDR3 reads TGTGCCAGCAGTTCAGGGGGCTCTACTAATCAGCCCCAGCATTTT.

The CDR3 nucleotides are TGTGCCAGCAGCCTCCGAAGCGGGGCCAATGAGCAGTTCTTC. Residues: CASSLRSGANEQFF. This chain joins TRBV7-3 and TRBJ2-1, with TRBD2 matching over 7 bases. Germline V lookup: CDR1 SGHTA, CDR2 FQGTGA. V shed 5 bases, J shed 6 bases, and the junction held 7 bases outside the gene matches. The CDR3 consists of 14 residues.